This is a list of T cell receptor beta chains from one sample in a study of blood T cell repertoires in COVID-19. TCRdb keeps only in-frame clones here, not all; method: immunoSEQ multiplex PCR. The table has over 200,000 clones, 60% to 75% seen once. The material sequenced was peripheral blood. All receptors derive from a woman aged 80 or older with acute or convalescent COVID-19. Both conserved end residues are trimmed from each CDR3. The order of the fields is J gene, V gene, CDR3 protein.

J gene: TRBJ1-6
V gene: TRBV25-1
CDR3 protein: ASSARGSDSPLH

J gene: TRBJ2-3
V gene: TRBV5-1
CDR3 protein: ASSLGAAGARTDTQY

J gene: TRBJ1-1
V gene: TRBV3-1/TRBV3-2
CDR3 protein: ASSRAHTEAF

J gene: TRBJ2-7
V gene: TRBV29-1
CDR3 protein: SVKTGTGGGEQY

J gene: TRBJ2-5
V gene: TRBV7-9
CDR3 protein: ASSVTGGVQTQY

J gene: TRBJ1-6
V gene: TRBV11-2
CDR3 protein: ASSPGQGFSSPLH

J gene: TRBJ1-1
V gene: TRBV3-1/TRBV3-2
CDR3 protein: ASSQGRNTEAF

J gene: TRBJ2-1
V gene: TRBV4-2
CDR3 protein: ASSQDNRDSWDEQF

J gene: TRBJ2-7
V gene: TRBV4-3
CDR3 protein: ASSPRGGAYEQY

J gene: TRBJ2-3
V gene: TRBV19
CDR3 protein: ASSIPTGTSGRRADTQY

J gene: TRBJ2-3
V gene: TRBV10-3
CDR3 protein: ATGGYTDTQY

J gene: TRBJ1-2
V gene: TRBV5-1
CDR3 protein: ASSLNQGEDGYT

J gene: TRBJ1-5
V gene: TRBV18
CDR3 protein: ASSPQGSFNQPQH

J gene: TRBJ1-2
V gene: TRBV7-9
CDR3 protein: ASSFSMSGHGYT

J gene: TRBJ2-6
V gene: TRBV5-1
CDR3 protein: ASRSGPGDSGANVLT

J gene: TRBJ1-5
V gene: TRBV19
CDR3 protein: ASSISVRGPSH

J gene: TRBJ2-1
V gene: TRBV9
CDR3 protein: ASSAPGLAGGVEQF

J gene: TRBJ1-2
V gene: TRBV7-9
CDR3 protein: ASSLALTGGYGYT

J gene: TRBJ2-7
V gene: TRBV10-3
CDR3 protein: AMGGTGITYEQY

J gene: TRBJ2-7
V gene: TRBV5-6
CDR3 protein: ASTRTGGANEQY

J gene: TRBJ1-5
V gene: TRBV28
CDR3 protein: ASSNRGQPQH

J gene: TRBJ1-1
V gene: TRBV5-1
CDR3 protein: ASSSGANTEAF

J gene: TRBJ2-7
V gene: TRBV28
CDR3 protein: ASSLGVQGPSYEQY

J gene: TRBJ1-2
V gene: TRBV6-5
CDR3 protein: ASRRNRDGGYGYT

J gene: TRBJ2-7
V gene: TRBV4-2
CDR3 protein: ASSQDGASGYYEQY

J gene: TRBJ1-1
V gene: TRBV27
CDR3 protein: ASSRYLTGNTEAF

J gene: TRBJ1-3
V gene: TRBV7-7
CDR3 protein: ASSATGFGNTIY

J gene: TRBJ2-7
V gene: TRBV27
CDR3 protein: ASSFLQSGRAYEQY

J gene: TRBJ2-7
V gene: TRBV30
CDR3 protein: AWRGGTGLSYEQY

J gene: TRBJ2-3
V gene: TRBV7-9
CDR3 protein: ASSLARGRPDTQY

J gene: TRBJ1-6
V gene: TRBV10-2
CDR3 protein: ASSPTSRGSSYNSPLH

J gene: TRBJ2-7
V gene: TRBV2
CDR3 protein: ASTGQGSSYEQY

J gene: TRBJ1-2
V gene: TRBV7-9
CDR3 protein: ASSLGTGGGMSRDGYT

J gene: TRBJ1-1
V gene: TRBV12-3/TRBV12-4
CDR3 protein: ASSPRTGTEAF

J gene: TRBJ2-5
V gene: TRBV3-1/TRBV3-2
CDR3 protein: ASSLQEFETQY

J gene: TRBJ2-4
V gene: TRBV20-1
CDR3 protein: SASPILAKNIQY

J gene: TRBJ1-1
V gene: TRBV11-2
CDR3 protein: ASSLGSLGNTEAF

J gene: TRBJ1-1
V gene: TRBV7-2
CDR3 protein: ASSLSRDRVTEAF

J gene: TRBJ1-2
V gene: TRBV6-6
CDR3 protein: ASSYSSAKATGGYT

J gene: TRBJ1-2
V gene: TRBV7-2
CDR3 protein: ASSLVWGPGDGYT

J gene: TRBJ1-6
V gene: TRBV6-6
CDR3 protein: ASRTGDTGSPLH